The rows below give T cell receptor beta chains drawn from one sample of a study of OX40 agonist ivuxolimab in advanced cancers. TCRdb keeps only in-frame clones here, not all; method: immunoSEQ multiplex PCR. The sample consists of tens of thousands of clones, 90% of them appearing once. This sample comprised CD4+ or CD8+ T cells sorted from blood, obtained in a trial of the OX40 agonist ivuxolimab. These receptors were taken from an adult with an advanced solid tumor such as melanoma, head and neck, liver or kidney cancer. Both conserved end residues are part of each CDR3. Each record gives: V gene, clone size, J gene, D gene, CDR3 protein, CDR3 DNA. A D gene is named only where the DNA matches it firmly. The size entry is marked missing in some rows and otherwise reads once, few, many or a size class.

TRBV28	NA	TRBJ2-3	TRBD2	CASLIAGADTQYF	TGTGCCAGCCTTATAGCGGGGGCAGATACGCAGTATTTT
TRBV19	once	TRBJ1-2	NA	CASSIDLIGYGYTF	TGTGCCAGTAGTATAGATCTTATAGGCTATGGCTACACCTTC
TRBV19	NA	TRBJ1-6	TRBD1	CASSPDRANSPLHF	TGTGCCAGTAGTCCGGACAGGGCCAATTCACCCCTCCACTTT
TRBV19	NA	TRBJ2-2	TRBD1	CASSVFGTGRTGELFF	TGTGCCAGTAGTGTATTCGGGACAGGGAGAACCGGGGAGCTGTTTTTT
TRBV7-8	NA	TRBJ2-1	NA	CASSLWDFPYNEQFF	TGTGCCAGCAGCTTATGGGACTTTCCTTACAATGAGCAGTTCTTC
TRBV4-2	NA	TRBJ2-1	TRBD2	CASSQDSLAGYNEQFF	TGTGCCAGCAGCCAAGATTCGCTAGCGGGATACAATGAGCAGTTCTTC
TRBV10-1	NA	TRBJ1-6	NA	CASRATDNSPLHF	TGCGCCAGCAGGGCTACAGATAATTCACCCCTCCACTTT
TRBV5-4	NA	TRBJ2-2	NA	CASSSGWGLGTGELFF	TGTGCCAGCAGCTCGGGGTGGGGCTTAGGCACCGGGGAGCTGTTTTTT
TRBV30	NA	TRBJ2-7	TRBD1	CAWSVQGTGFNEQYF	TGTGCCTGGAGTGTACAAGGGACAGGGTTCAACGAGCAGTACTTC
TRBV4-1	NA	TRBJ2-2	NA	CASSRSRSSQGTGELFF	TGCGCCAGCAGCCGCTCTAGGTCTAGTCAGGGCACCGGGGAGCTGTTTTTT
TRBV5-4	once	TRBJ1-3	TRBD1	CASSQGTGVAGNTIYF	TGTGCCAGCAGCCAAGGGACAGGGGTGGCTGGAAACACCATATATTTT
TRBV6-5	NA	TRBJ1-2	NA	CASSYGASVGYTF	TGTGCCAGCAGTTATGGGGCAAGTGTAGGCTACACCTTC
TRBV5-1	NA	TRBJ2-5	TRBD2	CASSPGGAQETQYF	TGCGCCAGCAGCCCGGGGGGGGCCCAAGAGACCCAGTACTTC
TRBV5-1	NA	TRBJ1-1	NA	CASSFFPGTEAFF	TGCGCCAGCAGCTTTTTCCCGGGAACTGAAGCTTTCTTT
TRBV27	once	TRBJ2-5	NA	CASRRSATGGETQYF	TGTGCCAGCAGAAGGTCGGCAACCGGAGGAGAGACCCAGTACTTC
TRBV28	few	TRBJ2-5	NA	CASTVGKETQYF	TGTGCCAGCACGGTCGGGAAAGAGACCCAGTACTTC
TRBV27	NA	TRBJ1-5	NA	CASSLLQGGQPQHF	TGTGCCAGCAGTCTCCTACAGGGTGGACAGCCCCAGCATTTT
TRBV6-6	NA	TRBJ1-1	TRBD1	CASSYPGQTMNTEAFF	TGTGCCAGCAGTTATCCGGGACAGACAATGAACACTGAAGCTTTCTTT
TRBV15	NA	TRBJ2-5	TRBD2	CATSRLGAGDQETQYF	TGTGCCACCAGCAGGCTTGGGGCGGGAGACCAAGAGACCCAGTACTTC
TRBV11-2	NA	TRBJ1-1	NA	CASSPQGEGEAFF	TGTGCCAGCAGCCCCCAGGGTGAGGGAGAAGCTTTCTTT
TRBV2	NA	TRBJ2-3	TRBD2	CASSQRGLAGGDTQYF	TGTGCCAGCAGTCAGAGAGGACTAGCGGGGGGAGATACGCAGTATTTT
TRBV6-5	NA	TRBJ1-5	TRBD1	CASSPRGGGNQPQHF	TGTGCCAGCAGCCCCAGAGGGGGCGGCAATCAGCCCCAGCATTTT
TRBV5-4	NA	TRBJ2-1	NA	CASSQNSGYNEQFF	TGTGCCAGCAGCCAAAATAGCGGCTACAATGAGCAGTTCTTC
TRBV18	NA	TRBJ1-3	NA	CASSPVGDPSGNTIYF	TGTGCCAGCTCACCAGTTGGCGACCCCTCTGGAAACACCATATATTTT
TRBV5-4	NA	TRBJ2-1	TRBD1	CASSLVLGQGSDEQFF	TGTGCCAGCAGCTTGGTTTTGGGACAGGGTTCCGATGAGCAGTTCTTC
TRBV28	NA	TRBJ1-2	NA	CASSPSPGQKNYGYTF	TGTGCCAGCAGCCCATCCCCAGGGCAGAAAAACTATGGCTACACCTTC
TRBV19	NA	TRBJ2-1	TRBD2	CASSWGRGEGNEQFF	TGTGCCAGTAGTTGGGGCCGGGGGGAAGGCAATGAGCAGTTCTTC
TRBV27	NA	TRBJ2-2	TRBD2	CASSPRTSGDTGELFF	TGTGCCAGCAGTCCCCGGACTAGCGGGGACACCGGGGAGCTGTTTTTT
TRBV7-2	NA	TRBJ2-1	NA	CASSPRGSRTIPSYNEQFF	TGTGCCAGCAGCCCCAGGGGGAGCAGGACTATACCCTCCTACAATGAGCAGTTCTTC
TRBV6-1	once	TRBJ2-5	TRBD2	CASRITLAVLGTQYF	TGTGCCAGCAGGATCACCCTAGCGGTCCTCGGGACCCAGTACTTC
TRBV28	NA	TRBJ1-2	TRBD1	CASSPPTGKGYTF	TGTGCCAGCAGTCCTCCGACAGGGAAGGGCTACACCTTC
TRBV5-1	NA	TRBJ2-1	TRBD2	CASSLGLAGDLKAYNEQFF	TGCGCCAGCAGCTTGGGACTAGCGGGAGACCTAAAAGCCTACAATGAGCAGTTCTTC
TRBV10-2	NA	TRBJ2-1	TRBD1	CASRTGVAYNEQFF	TGCGCCAGCAGAACAGGGGTCGCCTACAATGAGCAGTTCTTC